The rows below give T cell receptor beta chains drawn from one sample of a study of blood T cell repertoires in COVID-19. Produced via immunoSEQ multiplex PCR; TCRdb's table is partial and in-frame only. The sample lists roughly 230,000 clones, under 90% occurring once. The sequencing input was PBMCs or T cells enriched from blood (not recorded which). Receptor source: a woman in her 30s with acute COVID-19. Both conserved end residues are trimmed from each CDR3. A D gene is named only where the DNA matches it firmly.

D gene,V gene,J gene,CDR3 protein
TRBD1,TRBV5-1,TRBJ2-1,ASSQGQGHYNEQF
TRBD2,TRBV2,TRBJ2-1,ASRGTSGGDNEQF
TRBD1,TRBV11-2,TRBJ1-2,ARLDRATHGYT
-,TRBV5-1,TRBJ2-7,ASSFTDGAYEQY
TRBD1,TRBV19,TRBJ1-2,ASSMETGDGYT
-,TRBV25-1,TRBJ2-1,ASSESGVGFNEQF
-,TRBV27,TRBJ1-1,ASSFGGENTEAF
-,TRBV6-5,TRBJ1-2,ASSSAWLETGYT
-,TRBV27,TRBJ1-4,ASSLGEKLF
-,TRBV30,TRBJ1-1,AWSDRNTEAF
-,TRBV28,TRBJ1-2,ASRPQVVDYGYT
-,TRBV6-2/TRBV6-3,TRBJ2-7,ASSYSTGRSKQY
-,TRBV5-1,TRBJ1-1,ASSRVTNTEAF
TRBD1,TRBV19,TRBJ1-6,ASSPRGQGNSPLH
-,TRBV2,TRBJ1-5,ASSGIVQSDSNQPQH
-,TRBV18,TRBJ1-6,ASSPPSGFHSPLH
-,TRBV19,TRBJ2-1,ASSIKGGGTSEQF
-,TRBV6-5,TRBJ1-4,ASSSGRRLF
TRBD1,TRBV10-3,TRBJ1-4,ATGDSNNEKLF
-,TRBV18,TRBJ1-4,ASSPQDEKLF
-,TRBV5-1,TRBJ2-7,ASSWAPGGDGGVGEQY
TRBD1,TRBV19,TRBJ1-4,ASSHRGVDEKLF
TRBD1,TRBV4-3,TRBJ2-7,ASSRSTGKYEQY
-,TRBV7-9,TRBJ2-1,ASSARGYNEQF
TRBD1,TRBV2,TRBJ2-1,ASSDDRGQNNEQF
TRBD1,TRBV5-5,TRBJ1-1,ASTIAHRGQYTEAF
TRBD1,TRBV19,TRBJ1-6,ASRPREGAKSDKDSPLH
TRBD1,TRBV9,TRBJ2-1,ASSPRTGYYNEQF
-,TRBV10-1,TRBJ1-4,ASSGRWTNEKLF
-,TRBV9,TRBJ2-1,ASSVSPSRSYNEQF
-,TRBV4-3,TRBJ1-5,ASSQQQGTQPQH
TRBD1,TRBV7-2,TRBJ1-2,ASRIKGSLPTGNYGYT
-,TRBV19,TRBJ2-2,ASSILAGLGFNTGELF
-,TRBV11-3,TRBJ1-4,ASSRGSSEKLF
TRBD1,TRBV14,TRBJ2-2,ASSLTGTGGSGELF
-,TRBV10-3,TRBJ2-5,AISERTGSQQYQETQY
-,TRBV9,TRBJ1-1,ASSVVSPGTEAF
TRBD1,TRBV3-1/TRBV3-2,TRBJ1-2,ASSQPLGQAGGYT
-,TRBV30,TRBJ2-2,AFERGGGELF
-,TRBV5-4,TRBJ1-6,ASSLDRAAKGSPLH
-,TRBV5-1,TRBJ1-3,ASSGGSENTIY
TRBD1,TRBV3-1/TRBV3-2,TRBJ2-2,ASSQARQGETGELF